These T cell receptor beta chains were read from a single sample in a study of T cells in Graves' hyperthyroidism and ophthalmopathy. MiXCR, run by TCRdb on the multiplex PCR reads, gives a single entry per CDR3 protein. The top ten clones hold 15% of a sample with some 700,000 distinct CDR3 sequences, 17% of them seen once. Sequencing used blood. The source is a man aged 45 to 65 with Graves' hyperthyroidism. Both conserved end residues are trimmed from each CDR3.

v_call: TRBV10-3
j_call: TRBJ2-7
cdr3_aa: AISGTGDRRNYEQY

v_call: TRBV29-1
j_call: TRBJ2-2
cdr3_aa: SVGGFKLAGATGELF

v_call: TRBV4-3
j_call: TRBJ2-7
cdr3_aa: ASSRDTPGRPYEQY

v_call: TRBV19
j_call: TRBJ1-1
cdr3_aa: ATGQFTNTEAV

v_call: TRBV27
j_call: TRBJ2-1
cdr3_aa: ASSPYDREWDEQF

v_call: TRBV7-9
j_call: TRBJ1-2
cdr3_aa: ASSLTSGDHHGYT

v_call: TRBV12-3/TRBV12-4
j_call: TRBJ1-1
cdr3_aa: ASSLAREAF

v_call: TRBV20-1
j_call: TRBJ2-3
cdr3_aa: SAPDTDTQY

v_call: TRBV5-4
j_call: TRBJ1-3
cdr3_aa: ASSLGTFRTSGNTIY

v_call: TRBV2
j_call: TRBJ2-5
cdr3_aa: ASRTSGSWETQY

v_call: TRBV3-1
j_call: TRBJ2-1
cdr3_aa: ASSQGRSGSSSYNEQF

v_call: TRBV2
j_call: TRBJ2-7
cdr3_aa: ASRMDRDEREQY

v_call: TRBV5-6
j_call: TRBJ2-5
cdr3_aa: ASSAGASSGYQETQY

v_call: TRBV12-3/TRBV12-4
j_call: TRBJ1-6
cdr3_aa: ASSRQAGNSPLH

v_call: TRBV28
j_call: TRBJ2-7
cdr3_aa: ASSLRGSRSYEQY

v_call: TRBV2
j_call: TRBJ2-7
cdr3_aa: ASNGQGLSYEQY

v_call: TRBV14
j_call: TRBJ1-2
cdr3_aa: ASSQVHQGFIDGYT

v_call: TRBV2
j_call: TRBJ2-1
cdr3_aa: ASTPLAGGYNEQF

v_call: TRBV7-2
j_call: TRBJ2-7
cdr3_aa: ASSLGLAGDLGVEQY

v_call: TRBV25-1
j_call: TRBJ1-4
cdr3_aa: ASSATGPNEKLF

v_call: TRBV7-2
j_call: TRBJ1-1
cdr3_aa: ASSTRQGTTEAF

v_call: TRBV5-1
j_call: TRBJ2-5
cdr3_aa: ASSWGLAGSAETQY

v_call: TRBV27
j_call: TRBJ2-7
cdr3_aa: ASSQQGGTTYEQY

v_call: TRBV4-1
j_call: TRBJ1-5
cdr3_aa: ASSHLDSLRGQPQH

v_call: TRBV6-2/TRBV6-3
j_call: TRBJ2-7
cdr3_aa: ASSYWRQY

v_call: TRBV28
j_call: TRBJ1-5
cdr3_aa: ASRNIQGRNQPQH

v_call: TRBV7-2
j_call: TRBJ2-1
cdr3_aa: ASSLARGGEQF

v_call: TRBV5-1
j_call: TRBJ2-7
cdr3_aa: ASSPVWTGTYEQY

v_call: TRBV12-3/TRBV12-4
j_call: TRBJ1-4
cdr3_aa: ASSRSRGEKLF

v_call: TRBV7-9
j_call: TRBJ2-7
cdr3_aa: ASSLGDSSLHEQY

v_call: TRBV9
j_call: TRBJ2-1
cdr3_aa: ASTFGGTNNNEQF

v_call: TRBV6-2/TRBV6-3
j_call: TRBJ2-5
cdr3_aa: ASSYSPGQITVTQY

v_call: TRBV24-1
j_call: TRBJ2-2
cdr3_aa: ATTDERGPNTGELF

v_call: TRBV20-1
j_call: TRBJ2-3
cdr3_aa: SARRGADSTDTQY

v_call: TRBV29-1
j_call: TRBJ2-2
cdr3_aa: SVEAPGGELF

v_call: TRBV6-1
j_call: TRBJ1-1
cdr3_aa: ASSPRRGQLMNTEAL

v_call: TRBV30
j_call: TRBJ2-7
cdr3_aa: AWSQGEGEQY

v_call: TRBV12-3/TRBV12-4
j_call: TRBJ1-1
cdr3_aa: ASSFESGNTEAF

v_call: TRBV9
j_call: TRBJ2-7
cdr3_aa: ASSEGERAIYEQY

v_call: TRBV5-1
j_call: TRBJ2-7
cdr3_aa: ASSGDRGGEQY

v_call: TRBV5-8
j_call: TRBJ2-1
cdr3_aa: ASSMDRGGDEQF

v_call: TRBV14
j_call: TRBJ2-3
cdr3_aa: ASSQPDTARTDTQY

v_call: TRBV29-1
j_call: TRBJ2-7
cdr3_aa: SVVVFSSYEQY

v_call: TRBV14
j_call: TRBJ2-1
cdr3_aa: ASSQGVASTSNEQF

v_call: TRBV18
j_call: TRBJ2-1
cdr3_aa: ASSRGREGPNEQF

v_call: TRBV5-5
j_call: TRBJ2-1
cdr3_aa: ASSLGGQGQEQF

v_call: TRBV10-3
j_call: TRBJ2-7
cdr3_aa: AISEPETRYEQY

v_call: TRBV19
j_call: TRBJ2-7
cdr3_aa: ASRMTSGSSYEQY

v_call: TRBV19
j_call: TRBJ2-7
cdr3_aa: ASSMFSGALAYEQY

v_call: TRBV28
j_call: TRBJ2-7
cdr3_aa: ASSLGLGQLSYEQY

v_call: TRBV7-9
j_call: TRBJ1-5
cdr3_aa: ASSHTSYSNQPQH

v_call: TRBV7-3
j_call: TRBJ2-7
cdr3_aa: ASSFGQGAQEQY

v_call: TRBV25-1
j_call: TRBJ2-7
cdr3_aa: ASTSNSYEQY